The 22 T cell receptor beta chains presented below share a single source sample, sequenced in a study of T cells in Graves' hyperthyroidism and ophthalmopathy. RNA transcripts were the template for amplifying TCR beta CDR3 regions. An initial round of RT-PCR targeting the TCR CDR3 relied on the HTBI primer set. MiXCR, applied by TCRdb to the multiplex PCR reads, yields one record per CDR3 protein. The sample holds 700,000 to 850,000 distinct CDR3 sequences, under 45% seen once. Source material: blood. These receptors came from a woman aged 40 to 50 with Graves' hyperthyroidism.

V is TRBV11-1 and J is TRBJ2-3; 9 bases are shared with TRBD2. The V gene end was trimmed by 2 bases and the J gene end by 4 bases; junction bases not matched to a gene: 7. Germline loops: CDR1 SGHAT, CDR2 FQDESV (reference sequence). This CDR3 is 16 amino acids long. CDR3 DNA sequence: TGTGCCAGCAGCTTACGCATAGCGGGAGCCGCAGATACGCAGTATTTT. Protein: CASSLRIAGAADTQYF. The variable domain in full, with the rest retrieved from reference TRBV11-1 and TRBJ2-3, is EAEVAQSPRYKITEKSQAVAFWCDPISGHATLYWYRQILGQGPELLVQFQDESVVDDSQLPKDRFSAERLKGVDSTLKIQPAELGDSAMYLCASSLRIAGAADTQYFGPGTRLTVL.

The rearrangement links TRBV19 to TRBJ2-3; no firm D call. The V end lost 1 base, the J end lost 2 bases, and 13 bases lay between the germline ends. The V gene's germline CDR1 is LNHDA and CDR2 SQIVND (reference sequence). This CDR3 comprises 16 residues. In DNA form, the CDR3 reads TGTGCCAGTAGTATAGGGCGCGGCCTATTCACAGATACGCAGTATTTT. Translation: CASSIGRGLFTDTQYF. The full variable domain, rest sourced from reference TRBV19 and TRBJ2-3, is DGGITQSPKYLFRKEGQNVTLSCEQNLNHDAMYWYRQDPGQGLRLIYYSQIVNDFQKGDIAEGYSVSREKKESFPLTVTSAQKNPTAFYLCASSIGRGLFTDTQYFGPGTRLTVL.

The chain has TRBV7-2 and TRBJ1-4; D remains ambiguous. V lost 0 bases to trimming and J lost 8 bases, with 13 bases between them. Germline CDR1 reads SGHTA; CDR2 reads FQGNSA. The CDR3 is 15 amino acids. The CDR3 is CASSLAEVSLEKLFF. The CDR3 DNA reads as TGTGCCAGCAGCTTAGCCGAGGTGTCCCTCGAAAAACTGTTTTTT.

V gene TRBV7-9 combines with J gene TRBJ1-2; D perhaps matches TRBD1 (6 bases). V lost 7 bases, J lost 5 bases, and 17 bases lay in between. In germline, CDR1 is SEHNR, CDR2 FQNEAQ (reference sequence). The CDR3 covers 14 residues. The CDR3 protein is CASNSGTSLYGYTF. Here the CDR3 DNA reads TGTGCCAGCAATTCCGGGACAAGCCTATATGGCTACACCTTC.

This clonotype was found a few times. This chain links TRBV5-4 with TRBJ2-7; 7 nucleotides align to TRBD1. The CDR3 is made up of 15 amino acids. Germline V lookup: CDR1 SGHNT, CDR2 YYREEE (reference sequence). V dropped 0 bases and J dropped 3; count of bases not matched to a gene: 6. CDR3 nucleotide sequence: TGTGCCAGCAGCTTGGGTGGGCCAGGGGGCTACGAGCAGTACTTC. Its translation: CASSLGGPGGYEQYF.

This clonotype occurred a few times. The V call is TRBV12-3 or TRBV12-4, the J call TRBJ1-2, with TRBD1 as a possible D gene (5 bases). The CDR3 totals 15 residues. Trimming shortened V by 1 base and J by 9 bases, and 18 bases separated the two germline ends. CDR3 nucleotide sequence: TGTGCCAGCAGTTTAGGCCCAAGACAGAGATCGCGCTACACCTTC. This translates into CASSLGPRQRSRYTF.

The chain employs TRBV7-9 and TRBJ1-1; 7 bases are shared with TRBD1. With 4 bases clipped from V and 6 bases from J, the junction kept 11 bases outside the gene matches. CDR3 length equals 15 residues. Per the germline V gene, CDR1 is SEHNR and CDR2 is FQNEAQ (reference sequence). The CDR3 sequence is CASSSRGQVAAEAFF. DNA for the CDR3: TGTGCCAGCAGCTCAAGAGGACAGGTCGCCGCTGAAGCTTTCTTT. Drawing the rest from reference TRBV7-9 and TRBJ1-1, the complete variable domain is DTGVSQNPRHKITKRGQNVTFRCDPISEHNRLYWYRQTLGQGPEFLTYFQNEAQLEKSRLLSDRFSAERPKGSFSTLEIQRTEQGDSAMYLCASSSRGQVAAEAFFGQGTRLTVV.

The chain combines TRBV6-1 with TRBJ2-5; D is perhaps TRBD2 (5 bases). With 4 bases removed from V and 7 bases from J, the gap between germline ends came to 10 bases. From germline, CDR1 is MNHNS and CDR2 SASEGT. This CDR3 is 12 amino acids long. The CDR3 region is CASSGARGTQYF. DNA of the CDR3: TGTGCCAGCAGTGGCGCTCGGGGGACCCAGTACTTC.

This clonotype was recorded many times. The chain has TRBV20-1 and TRBJ2-5; 7 nucleotides match TRBD2. The CDR3 spans 14 residues. The ends lost 5 bases at V and 1 base at J; junction bases unmatched: 7. Germline lookup yields CDR1 DFQATT and CDR2 SNEGSKA (reference sequence). This CDR3 is CSAGGLEIQETQYF. The CDR3 DNA reads as TGCAGTGCTGGAGGACTAGAGATCCAAGAGACCCAGTACTTC.

This clonotype was seen many times. This chain joins TRBV9 and TRBJ2-7; possibly TRBD1 or TRBD2 for D (6 bases each). Germline V gene data show CDR1 as SGDLS and CDR2 as YYNGEE. The CDR3 runs to 15 residues. Trimming shortened V by 0 bases and J by 0 bases, and 10 bases separated the two germline ends. This chain's CDR3 is CASSVGEGGSYEQYF. The CDR3 nucleotides are TGTGCCAGCAGCGTAGGTGAGGGGGGCTCCTACGAGCAGTACTTC.

J is TRBJ1-2 and V is TRBV7-2; weak D call: TRBD1 (6 bases). This CDR3 comprises 15 residues. Germline values: CDR1 SGHTA, CDR2 FQGNSA. The V and J ends lost 5 bases and 5 bases respectively, with 18 bases between them. CDR3 in DNA: TGTGCCAGCAGCCGGGTCCGGGACATGTTATATGGCTACACCTTC. Amino acid sequence: CASSRVRDMLYGYTF. Using reference TRBV7-2 and TRBJ1-2 for the parts outside the CDR3, the full variable domain is GAGVSQSPSNKVTEKGKDVELRCDPISGHTALYWYRQSLGQGLEFLIYFQGNSAPDKSGLPSDRFSAERTGGSVSTLTIQRTQQEDSAVYLCASSRVRDMLYGYTFGSGTRLTVV.

This clonotype was detected ten times or more. The chain joins TRBV9 to TRBJ2-7, with 8 nucleotides matching TRBD2. The V segment lost 3 bases and the J segment 7 bases; nucleotides outside the gene matches: 9. The length of the CDR3 is 14 residues. Germline assignment: CDR1 SGDLS and CDR2 YYNGEE. The CDR3 bases are TGTGCCAGCAGCGCACAGGGCCGCGGGGGGGAGCAGTACTTC. This encodes CASSAQGRGGEQYF.

This rearrangement joins TRBV5-6 to TRBJ1-6; 8 bases agree with TRBD1. The CDR3 is 14 residues long. Germline CDR1 and CDR2: SGHDT and YYEEEE. V lost 3 bases to trimming and J lost 4 bases; unmatched junction nucleotides: 0. The CDR3 protein is CASSWTGYNSPLHF. CDR3 in DNA: TGTGCCAGCAGCTGGACAGGGTATAATTCACCCCTCCACTTT.

This clonotype has at least ten counts. This chain joins TRBV5-1 and TRBJ2-2, with TRBD1 identical over 8 bases. There are 15 residues in the CDR3. Germline CDR1 SGHRS, CDR2 YFSETQ. Unmatched junction bases numbered 2, after V lost 4 bases and J lost 0 bases. The CDR3 loop is CASSEQGANTGELFF. The CDR3 coding sequence is TGCGCCAGCAGCGAACAGGGGGCGAACACCGGGGAGCTGTTTTTT.

This clonotype was picked up many times. V and J are TRBV19 and TRBJ1-2; TRBD1 aligns across 9 bases. The CDR3 runs to 13 residues. V shed 9 bases and J 4 bases; nucleotides not matched to a gene: 6. The germline V gene encodes CDR1 LNHDA and CDR2 SQIVND (reference sequence). This CDR3 reads CASRPGQGYGYTF. CDR3 coding DNA: TGTGCCAGCAGACCGGGACAGGGCTATGGCTACACCTTC.

A single count supports this clonotype. V usage is TRBV10-3 and J usage is TRBJ1-5; no clear D gene. Germline V CDR1 and CDR2: ENHRY, SYGVKD. This CDR3 contains 15 residues. Deletions cut 6 bases from V and 6 bases from J, with 18 bases between. CDR3 nucleotide sequence: TGTGCCATCAGACTCGGACGGGGAACGGGTCAGCCCCAGCATTTT. Its protein product is CAIRLGRGTGQPQHF.

This clonotype was detected only a few times. The J gene is TRBJ1-4, the V gene TRBV27; possible D gene TRBD1, 6 bases. Germline assignment: CDR1 MNHEY and CDR2 SMNVEV (reference sequence). The CDR3 sequence is 16 residues long. With 5 bases removed from V and 3 bases from J, the gap between germline ends came to 16 bases. The CDR3 loop is CASSIAGGPSNEKLFF. CDR3 bases: TGTGCCAGCAGTATCGCGGGGGGGCCTTCTAATGAAAAACTGTTTTTT.

This clonotype was detected only a few times. The chain is built from TRBV7-2 and TRBJ1-5, with 11 bases identical to TRBD1. J gave up 7 bases and V 5 bases, and 7 bases lay outside the gene matches. Germline V gene data show CDR1 as SGHTA and CDR2 as FQGNSA. This CDR3 region has 15 residues. As DNA, the CDR3 is TGTGCCAGCAGCCAGGACAGGGGGCCCTTCCAGCCCCAGCATTTT. It is translated as CASSQDRGPFQPQHF.

The chain uses TRBV2 and TRBJ2-6; TRBD2 might be the D (5 bases). Germline assignment: CDR1 SNHLY and CDR2 FYNNEI. Trimming cost V 7 bases and J 4 bases, with 14 bases left between them. The CDR3 has 15 amino acids. CDR3 sequence: CASIEGIAGANVLTF. The DNA of the CDR3 is TGTGCCAGCATCGAGGGAATCGCCGGGGCCAACGTCCTGACTTTC.

Many counts were recorded for this clonotype. This chain uses TRBV6-5 with TRBJ1-2; D remains ambiguous. The CDR3 covers 15 residues. V lost 5 bases and J lost 6, with 19 bases in between. Germline V gene sequence: CDR1 MNHEY, CDR2 SVGAGI. CDR3: CASSPLEVWRNGYTF. The CDR3, as DNA: TGTGCCAGCAGTCCGTTAGAGGTGTGGCGAAATGGCTACACCTTC.

Many counts were recorded for this clonotype. A much more abundant neighbour one base away suggests this may be a read error. The chain has TRBV6-6 and TRBJ1-2, with D unclear. CDR3 size: 11 residues. CDR1 is MNHNY, CDR2 SVGAGI, per germline (reference sequence). V was clipped by 2 bases and J by 8 bases, with 6 bases between them. In DNA, the CDR3 is TGTGCCAGCAGTTACCCTGGCGGCTACACCTTC. Residues: CASSYPGGYTF.

This chain links TRBV12-3 or TRBV12-4 with TRBJ2-7; D perhaps matches TRBD1 (7 bases). V lost 5 bases, J lost 1 base, and 18 bases lay in between. The CDR3 extends over 16 amino acids. CDR3 residues: CASSDNRGGRSYEQYF. For the CDR3, the DNA is TGTGCCAGCAGTGATAACAGGGGAGGAAGATCCTACGAGCAGTACTTC.